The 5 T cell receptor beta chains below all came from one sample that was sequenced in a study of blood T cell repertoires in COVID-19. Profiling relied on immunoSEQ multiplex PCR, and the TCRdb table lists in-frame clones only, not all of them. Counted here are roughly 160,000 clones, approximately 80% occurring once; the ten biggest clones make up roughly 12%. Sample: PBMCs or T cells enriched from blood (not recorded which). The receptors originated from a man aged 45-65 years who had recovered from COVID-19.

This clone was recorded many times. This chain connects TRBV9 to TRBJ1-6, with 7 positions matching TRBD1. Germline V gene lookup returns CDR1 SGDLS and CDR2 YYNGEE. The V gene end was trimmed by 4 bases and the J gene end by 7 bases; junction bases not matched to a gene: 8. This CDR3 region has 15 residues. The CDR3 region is CASSSQGHGNSPLHF. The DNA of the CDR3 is TGTGCCAGCAGCTCACAGGGGCATGGGAATTCACCCCTCCACTTT.

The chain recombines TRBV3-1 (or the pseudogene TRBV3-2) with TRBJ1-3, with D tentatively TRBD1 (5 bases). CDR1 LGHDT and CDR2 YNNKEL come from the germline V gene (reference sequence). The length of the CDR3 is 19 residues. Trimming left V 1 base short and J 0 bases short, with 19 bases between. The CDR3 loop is CASSQGLRLGGDSGNTIYF. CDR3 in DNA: TGTGCCAGCAGCCAAGGCCTTCGATTGGGGGGAGACTCTGGAAACACCATATATTTT.

The chain's CDR3 is CASTRGGGDTEAFF. The CDR3 DNA reads TGCGCCAGCACCCGGGGAGGGGGGGACACTGAAGCTTTCTTT. The chain is built from TRBV5-1 and TRBJ1-1; D is possibly TRBD1 (6 bases). Germline CDR1 is SGHRS and CDR2 is YFSETQ. CDR3 length equals 14 residues. Trimming removed 6 bases from V and 3 bases from J, with 15 bases in between.

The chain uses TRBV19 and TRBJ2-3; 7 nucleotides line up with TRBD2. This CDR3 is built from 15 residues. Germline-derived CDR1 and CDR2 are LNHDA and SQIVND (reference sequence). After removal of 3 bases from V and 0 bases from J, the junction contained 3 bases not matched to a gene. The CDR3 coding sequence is TGTGCCAGTAGTATTAAAGCGGGAAGCACAGATACGCAGTATTTT. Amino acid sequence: CASSIKAGSTDTQYF.

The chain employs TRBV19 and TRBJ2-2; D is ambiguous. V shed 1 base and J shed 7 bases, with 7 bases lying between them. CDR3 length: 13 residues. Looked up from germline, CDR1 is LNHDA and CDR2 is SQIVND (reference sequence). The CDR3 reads CASSIGEVGELFF. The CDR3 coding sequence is TGTGCCAGTAGTATAGGCGAAGTCGGGGAGCTGTTTTTT.